These 2 T cell receptor beta chains share one sample of origin, sequenced in a study of CD8+CD57+ T cells in acquired aplastic anemia. TCR beta VDJ and CDR3 profiles were obtained from a genomic DNA template. TCRdb ran MiXCR on the reads and lists one entry per CDR3 protein. This table has about 190,000 distinct CDR3 sequences, roughly 64% appearing once. Sequenced input: sorted CD4+, CD8+, or CD8+CD57+ T cells (not recorded which) from PBMCs. These receptors were collected from a human donor with severe aplastic anemia or a healthy control (not recorded which).

Notes on this clonotype: One junction end disagrees with the germline gene, perhaps due to a read error. V gene TRBV9 combines with J gene TRBJ2-1, with D tentatively TRBD2 (6 bases). Germline V gene lookup returns CDR1 SGDLS and CDR2 YYNGEE. This CDR3 region has 14 residues. As DNA, the CDR3 is TGTGCCAGCAGCCGGGAGTACTCCTACAGTGAGCAGTTCTTC. This gives the protein CASSREYSYSEQFF.

The chain recombines TRBV7-9 with TRBJ2-2; 8 bases agree with TRBD1. The CDR3 covers 21 residues. J was trimmed by 2 bases and V by 5 bases; bases with no gene match: 22. CDR1 and CDR2 from the germline V gene are SEHNR and FQNEAQ (reference sequence). This chain's CDR3 is CASSQRTGTEYKARNTGELFF. The CDR3, as DNA: TGTGCCAGCAGCCAGAGGACAGGGACGGAGTATAAGGCCCGAAACACCGGGGAGCTGTTTTTT.